This T cell receptor beta chain stems from a study of T cell changes during pregnancy in multiple sclerosis. TCRdb's table, derived via immunoSEQ multiplex PCR, lists solely in-frame clones and lacks some. The sample includes tens of thousands of clones, 90% to 95% of them seen just once. Germline-derived CDR1 and CDR2 are MDHEN and SYDVKM. Trimming cost V 4 bases and J 8 bases; bases outside gene matches: 5. The CDR3 is made up of 14 amino acids. The sequence came from a female donor with multiple sclerosis, enrolled in a pregnancy study. The rearrangement joins TRBV28 to TRBJ1-4; 9 bases align to TRBD1. The sequenced sample was peripheral blood, obtained in the third trimester of pregnancy. CDR3 protein: CASSSTGGNEKLFF. The CDR3 DNA reads TGTGCCAGCAGTTCGACAGGGGGGAACGAAAAACTGTTTTTT.